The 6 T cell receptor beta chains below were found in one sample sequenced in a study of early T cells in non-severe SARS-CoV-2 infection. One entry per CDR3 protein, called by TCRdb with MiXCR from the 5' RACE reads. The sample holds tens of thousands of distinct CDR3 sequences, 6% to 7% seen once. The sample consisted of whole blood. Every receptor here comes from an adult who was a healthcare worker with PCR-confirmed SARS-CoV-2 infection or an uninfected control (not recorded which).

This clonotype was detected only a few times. The CDR3 protein is CASSQTTATTNEKLFF. The CDR3 DNA sequence: TGCGCCAGCAGCCAAACGACGGCTACAACTAATGAAAAACTGTTTTTT. V and J are TRBV4-1 and TRBJ1-4; the D is unclear. This CDR3 is 16 amino acids long. The V and J ends lost 2 bases and 0 bases respectively, with 10 bases between them. Germline assignment: CDR1 MGHRA and CDR2 YSYEKL.

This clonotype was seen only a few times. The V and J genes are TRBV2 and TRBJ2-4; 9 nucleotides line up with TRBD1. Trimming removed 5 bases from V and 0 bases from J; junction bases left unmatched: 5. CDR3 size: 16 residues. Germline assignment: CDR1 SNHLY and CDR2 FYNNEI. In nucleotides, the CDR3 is TGTGCCAGCAGTCTCGACAGGGGGATAGCCAAAAACATTCAGTACTTC. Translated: CASSLDRGIAKNIQYF.

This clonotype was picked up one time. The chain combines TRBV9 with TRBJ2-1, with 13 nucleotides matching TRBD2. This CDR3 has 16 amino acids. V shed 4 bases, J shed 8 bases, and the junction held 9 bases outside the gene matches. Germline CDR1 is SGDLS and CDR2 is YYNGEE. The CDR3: CASSPPGLAGRYEQFF. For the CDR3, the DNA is TGTGCCAGCAGCCCCCCGGGACTAGCGGGGCGGTATGAGCAGTTCTTC.

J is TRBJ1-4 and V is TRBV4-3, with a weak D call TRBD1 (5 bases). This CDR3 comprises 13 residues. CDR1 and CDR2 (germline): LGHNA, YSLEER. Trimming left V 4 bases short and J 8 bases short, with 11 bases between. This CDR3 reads CASSRQGREKLFF. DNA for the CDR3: TGCGCCAGCAGCCGCCAGGGCCGGGAAAAACTGTTTTTT.

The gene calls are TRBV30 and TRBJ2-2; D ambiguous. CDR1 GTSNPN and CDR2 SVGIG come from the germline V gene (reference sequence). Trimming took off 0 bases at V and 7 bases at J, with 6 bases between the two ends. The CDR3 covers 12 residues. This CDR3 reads CAWSVGVGELFF. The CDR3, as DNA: TGTGCCTGGAGTGTTGGGGTCGGGGAGCTGTTTTTT.

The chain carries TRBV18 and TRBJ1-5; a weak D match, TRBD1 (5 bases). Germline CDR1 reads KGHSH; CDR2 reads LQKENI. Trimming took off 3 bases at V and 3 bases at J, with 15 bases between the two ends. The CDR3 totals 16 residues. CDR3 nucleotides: TGTGCCAGCTCACCTTCCCGGGACGGCCTCAATCAGCCCCAGCATTTT. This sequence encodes CASSPSRDGLNQPQHF.